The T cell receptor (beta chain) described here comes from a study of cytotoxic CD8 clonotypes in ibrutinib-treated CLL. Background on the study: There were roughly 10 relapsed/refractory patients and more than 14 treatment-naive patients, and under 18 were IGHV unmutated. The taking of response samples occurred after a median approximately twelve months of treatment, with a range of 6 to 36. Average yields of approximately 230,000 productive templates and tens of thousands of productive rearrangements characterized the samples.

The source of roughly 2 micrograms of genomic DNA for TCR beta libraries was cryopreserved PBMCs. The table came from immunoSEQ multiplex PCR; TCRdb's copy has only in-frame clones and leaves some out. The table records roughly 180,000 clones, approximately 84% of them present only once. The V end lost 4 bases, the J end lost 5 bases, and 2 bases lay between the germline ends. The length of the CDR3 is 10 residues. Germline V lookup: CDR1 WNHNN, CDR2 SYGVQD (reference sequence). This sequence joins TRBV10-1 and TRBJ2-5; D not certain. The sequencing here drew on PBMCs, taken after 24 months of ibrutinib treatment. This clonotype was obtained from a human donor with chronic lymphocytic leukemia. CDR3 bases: TGCGCCAGCAGTGGGGAGACCCAGTACTTC. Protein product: CASSGETQYF.